The rows below give T cell receptor beta chains drawn from one sample of a study of blood T cell repertoires in COVID-19. The assay was immunoSEQ multiplex PCR, and TCRdb's table has in-frame clones only and misses some. The table includes more than 85,000 clones, about four fifths detected once. Sequences were obtained from peripheral blood. All receptors derive from a human donor in a cohort sampled during active COVID-19. Each CDR3 is given with its conserved first and last residue. A D gene is named only where the DNA matches it firmly. Some rows mark clone size as missing; the rest say once, few, many or name a class of expanded clone.

D: TRBD1; size: NA; V: TRBV7-9; J: TRBJ1-2; CDR3: CASSLGGQEENYGYTF; DNA: TGTGCCAGCAGCCTAGGTGGACAGGAAGAGAACTATGGCTACACCTTC
D: NA; size: NA; V: TRBV6-5; J: TRBJ1-4; CDR3: CASSYNGQSNEKLFF; DNA: TGTGCCAGCAGTTACAATGGACAGAGTAATGAAAAACTGTTTTTT
D: TRBD1; size: once; V: TRBV7-8; J: TRBJ2-1; CDR3: CASSGPGTGIRYNEQFF; DNA: TGTGCCAGCAGCGGACCCGGGACAGGGATTAGGTACAATGAGCAGTTCTTC
D: TRBD1; size: NA; V: TRBV5-5; J: TRBJ2-7; CDR3: CASSLVAGGMYEQYF; DNA: TGTGCCAGCAGCTTAGTGGCAGGGGGTATGTACGAGCAGTACTTC
D: NA; size: NA; V: TRBV18; J: TRBJ1-5; CDR3: CASSPGLGNQPQHF; DNA: TGTGCCAGCTCACCCGGGTTGGGCAATCAGCCCCAGCATTTT
D: TRBD2; size: once; V: TRBV6-5; J: TRBJ2-3; CDR3: CASSYGLASTDTQYF; DNA: TGTGCCAGCAGTTACGGACTAGCCAGCACAGATACGCAGTATTTT
D: TRBD1; size: NA; V: TRBV9; J: TRBJ1-4; CDR3: CASSALTTQGWGELFF; DNA: TGTGCCAGCAGCGCCTTGACTACACAGGGGTGGGGAGAACTGTTTTTT
D: TRBD2; size: few; V: TRBV20-1; J: TRBJ2-2; CDR3: CSASRTSGSSGELFF; DNA: TGCAGTGCTAGTCGGACTAGCGGGAGTTCAGGGGAGCTGTTTTTT
D: NA; size: NA; V: TRBV27; J: TRBJ2-7; CDR3: CASSSHTWGPGEQYF; DNA: TGTGCCAGCAGTTCCCATACGTGGGGGCCGGGTGAGCAGTACTTC
D: NA; size: few; V: TRBV27; J: TRBJ2-5; CDR3: CASSFHGSRETQYF; DNA: TGTGCCAGCAGTTTCCACGGGAGCAGAGAGACCCAGTACTTC
D: TRBD1; size: NA; V: TRBV15; J: TRBJ2-7; CDR3: CATSTRTGDAYEQYF; DNA: TGTGCCACCAGCACCCGAACAGGGGACGCCTACGAGCAGTACTTC
D: TRBD1; size: NA; V: TRBV23-1; J: TRBJ2-5; CDR3: CASSQSGGRPETQYF; DNA: TGCGCCAGCAGTCAATCAGGGGGCCGTCCAGAGACCCAGTACTTC
D: NA; size: few; V: TRBV6-5; J: TRBJ2-7; CDR3: CASSYSTRGFGEQYF; DNA: TGTGCCAGCAGTTACTCGACCCGAGGGTTTGGTGAGCAGTACTTC
D: TRBD2; size: NA; V: TRBV19; J: TRBJ2-4; CDR3: CASSRTSGGWNIQYF; DNA: TGTGCCAGTAGCAGGACTAGCGGGGGGTGGAACATTCAGTACTTC
D: NA; size: NA; V: TRBV7-2; J: TRBJ2-7; CDR3: CASSLSAGPYEQYF; DNA: TGTGCCAGCAGCTTATCTGCGGGACCCTACGAGCAGTACTTC
D: NA; size: few; V: TRBV7-6; J: TRBJ2-5; CDR3: CASSLPGGGRETQYF; DNA: TGTGCCAGCAGCCTACCGGGAGGGGGCCGGGAGACCCAGTACTTC
D: TRBD2; size: NA; V: TRBV6-6; J: TRBJ2-2; CDR3: CASRRTSGVTGELFF; DNA: TGTGCCAGCAGGAGGACTAGCGGGGTGACCGGGGAGCTGTTTTTT
D: TRBD2; size: NA; V: TRBV29-1; J: TRBJ2-3; CDR3: CSGRSTSGSSLRTDTQYF; DNA: TGCAGCGGAAGATCGACTAGCGGGAGTAGTTTAAGGACAGATACGCAGTATTTT
D: NA; size: NA; V: TRBV23-1; J: TRBJ1-6; CDR3: CASSQVKLASFNSPLHF; DNA: TGCGCCAGCAGTCAGGTGAAATTGGCCTCCTTTAATTCACCCCTCCACTTT
D: NA; size: NA; V: TRBV28; J: TRBJ1-6; CDR3: CASIKGRWSGGSPLHF; DNA: TGTGCCAGCATCAAAGGCCGGTGGTCGGGAGGTTCACCCCTCCACTTT
D: NA; size: once; V: TRBV3-1/TRBV3-2; J: TRBJ1-2; CDR3: CASSQAGYGYTF; DNA: TGTGCCAGCAGCCAAGCGGGCTATGGCTACACCTTC
D: NA; size: NA; V: TRBV7-2; J: TRBJ2-1; CDR3: CASSLLAFPYNEQFF; DNA: TGTGCCAGCAGCCTGCTAGCGTTTCCCTACAATGAGCAGTTCTTC
D: TRBD1; size: NA; V: TRBV5-4; J: TRBJ2-2; CDR3: CASSRGGRATGELFF; DNA: TGTGCCAGCAGCCGAGGGGGCAGAGCTACCGGGGAGCTGTTTTTT
D: NA; size: NA; V: TRBV6-1; J: TRBJ1-5; CDR3: CASTPLTGGNQPQHF; DNA: TGTGCCAGCACCCCCCTCACCGGGGGCAATCAGCCCCAGCATTTT
D: TRBD1; size: NA; V: TRBV11-2; J: TRBJ2-7; CDR3: CASSLVGQGTYEQYF; DNA: TGTGCCAGCAGCTTAGTGGGACAGGGCACCTACGAGCAGTACTTC
D: TRBD2; size: NA; V: TRBV6-2/TRBV6-3; J: TRBJ2-1; CDR3: CASSGGRASYNEQFF; DNA: TGTGCCAGCAGTGGCGGGAGGGCGTCCTACAATGAGCAGTTCTTC
D: NA; size: NA; V: TRBV11-3; J: TRBJ2-6; CDR3: CASRRSSGANVLTF; DNA: TGTGCCAGCAGAAGGAGCTCTGGGGCCAACGTCCTGACTTTC
D: TRBD2; size: NA; V: TRBV5-4; J: TRBJ2-2; CDR3: CASSSGLAGAGTGELFF; DNA: TGTGCCAGCAGCTCGGGACTAGCGGGAGCTGGTACCGGGGAGCTGTTTTTT
D: TRBD2; size: NA; V: TRBV24-1; J: TRBJ2-5; CDR3: CATSDGTRETQYF; DNA: TGTGCCACCAGTGATGGGACTAGAGAGACCCAGTACTTC
D: NA; size: NA; V: TRBV5-4; J: TRBJ2-3; CDR3: CASSLAGGGTDTQYF; DNA: TGTGCCAGCAGCTTGGCTGGGGGCGGCACAGATACGCAGTATTTT
D: NA; size: NA; V: TRBV2; J: TRBJ2-2; CDR3: CASSEQGGTGELFF; DNA: TGTGCCAGCAGTGAACAAGGGGGCACCGGGGAGCTGTTTTTT
D: NA; size: NA; V: TRBV6-2/TRBV6-3; J: TRBJ1-2; CDR3: CASSPPQALNYGYTF; DNA: TGTGCCAGCAGTCCCCCCCAGGCGCTCAACTATGGCTACACCTTC
D: TRBD2; size: NA; V: TRBV6-6; J: TRBJ2-1; CDR3: CASSYSRTSGPNEQFF; DNA: TGTGCCAGCAGTTACTCGAGGACTAGCGGGCCTAATGAGCAGTTCTTC
D: TRBD2; size: once; V: TRBV5-6; J: TRBJ2-7; CDR3: CASSLRASGSGEQYF; DNA: TGTGCCAGCAGTCTTAGGGCTAGCGGGAGTGGCGAGCAGTACTTC
D: TRBD2; size: once; V: TRBV29-1; J: TRBJ2-1; CDR3: CSVDPPGLAGGPIHEQFF; DNA: TGCAGCGTCGACCCGCCGGGACTAGCGGGAGGGCCGATCCATGAGCAGTTCTTC
D: NA; size: NA; V: TRBV7-9; J: TRBJ1-4; CDR3: CAAVQGNEKLFF; DNA: TGTGCCGCAGTACAGGGTAATGAAAAACTGTTTTTT
D: NA; size: NA; V: TRBV18; J: TRBJ1-1; CDR3: CASSPGQANTEAFF; DNA: TGTGCCAGCTCACCAGGGCAGGCGAACACTGAAGCTTTCTTT
D: NA; size: NA; V: TRBV4-1; J: TRBJ1-2; CDR3: CASSQGGGYGYTF; DNA: TGCGCCAGCAGCCAGGGCGGGGGCTATGGCTACACCTTC
D: TRBD2; size: NA; V: TRBV9; J: TRBJ2-3; CDR3: CASSVDRAGGTDTQYF; DNA: TGTGCCAGCAGCGTAGACCGAGCGGGAGGCACAGATACGCAGTATTTT
D: TRBD2; size: once; V: TRBV5-1; J: TRBJ2-1; CDR3: CASSFSTSGVVSYNEQFF; DNA: TGCGCCAGCAGCTTTTCAACTAGCGGGGTAGTTTCCTACAATGAGCAGTTCTTC
D: NA; size: NA; V: TRBV2; J: TRBJ2-3; CDR3: CASSGWAADTQYF; DNA: TGTGCCAGCAGTGGCTGGGCTGCAGATACGCAGTATTTT
D: TRBD2; size: NA; V: TRBV5-1; J: TRBJ2-3; CDR3: CASSFLPGTVELAGVADTQYF; DNA: TGCGCCAGCAGCTTCTTACCCGGGACAGTTGAACTAGCGGGGGTTGCAGATACGCAGTATTTT
D: NA; size: NA; V: TRBV5-6; J: TRBJ1-1; CDR3: CASSLNTEAFF; DNA: TGTGCCAGCAGCCTAAACACTGAAGCTTTCTTT
D: TRBD1; size: NA; V: TRBV4-2; J: TRBJ2-2; CDR3: CASSSRTGGNTGELFF; DNA: TGTGCCAGCAGCTCGCGGACAGGGGGAAACACCGGGGAGCTGTTTTTT
D: NA; size: NA; V: TRBV6-5; J: TRBJ1-5; CDR3: CASIRGLSNQPQHF; DNA: TGTGCCAGCATTCGGGGGTTGAGCAATCAGCCCCAGCATTTT